The next 23 T cell receptor beta chains were all read from a single sample in a study of response to subunit inactivated influenza vaccine. TCRdb fed the RT-PCR reads into MiXCR, producing one record per CDR3 protein. The table shows approximately 520,000 distinct CDR3 sequences, with roughly 23% occurring only once. Specimen: CD4+ T cells sorted from PBMCs, collected around 5 days after vaccination. Receptor source: a man aged 45-60 years who received an inactivated influenza vaccine.

The chain uses TRBV12-3 or TRBV12-4 and TRBJ2-1; the D is unclear. With 1 base removed from V and 8 bases from J, the gap between germline ends came to 6 bases. This CDR3 is 12 amino acids long. The CDR3 nucleotides read TGTGCCAGCAGTTTAGTCCGCCATGAGCAGTTCTTC. Protein product: CASSLVRHEQFF.

The chain is built from TRBV6-2 or TRBV6-3 and TRBJ2-7; 8 bases agree with TRBD2. Germline lookup yields CDR1 MNHEY and CDR2 SVGEGT. This CDR3 is built from 13 residues. V gave up 6 bases and J gave up 3 bases; unmatched junction bases: 4. The CDR3 here is CASRGLVLYEQYF. For the CDR3, the DNA is TGTGCCAGCAGGGGACTAGTTCTCTACGAGCAGTACTTC.

This sequence joins TRBV5-1 and TRBJ2-1; D call uncertain. V lost 0 bases, J lost 0 bases, and 13 bases lay in between. The CDR3 sequence is 17 residues long. The germline gives CDR1 SGHRS, CDR2 YFSETQ. CDR3 residues: CASSLAPGVSSYNEQFF. For the CDR3, the DNA is TGCGCCAGCAGCTTGGCCCCAGGAGTTAGCTCCTACAATGAGCAGTTCTTC.

This clonotype was seen only a few times. The chain uses TRBV11-2 and TRBJ2-5; 7 nucleotides match TRBD1. CDR3 size: 15 residues. Germline-derived CDR1 and CDR2 are SGHAT and FQNNGV. The J segment lost 1 base and the V segment lost 3 bases, leaving 5 bases of the junction unmatched. The CDR3 DNA is TGTGCCAGCAGCTTCAACGACAGGGTCCAAGAGACCCAGTACTTC. Translation gives CASSFNDRVQETQYF.

This clonotype was seen only a few times. The chain couples TRBV20-1 to TRBJ2-5; 7 nucleotides agree with TRBD1. V dropped 3 bases and J dropped 0; count of bases not matched to a gene: 7. The CDR3 totals 15 residues. Germline CDR1 DFQATT, CDR2 SNEGSKA (reference sequence). CDR3 sequence: CSARGDRAHQETQYF. The DNA for the CDR3 is TGCAGTGCTAGGGGGGACAGAGCACACCAAGAGACCCAGTACTTC.

This clonotype was seen only a few times. The chain uses TRBV7-6 and TRBJ2-2; 9 bases line up with TRBD2. Losses at the gene ends were 4 bases for V and 2 bases for J; bases not matched to a gene: 8. Germline lookup yields CDR1 SGHVS and CDR2 FNYEAQ. The CDR3 sequence is 17 residues long. The CDR3 sequence: CASSSPTSGSNTGELFF. In DNA, the CDR3 is TGTGCCAGCAGCTCGCCGACTAGCGGAAGTAACACCGGGGAGCTGTTTTTT.

The CDR3 nucleotides are TGTGCCAGCAGTGAAAGCCCCGGACAGCAAGAGACCCAGTACTTC. Its protein product is CASSESPGQQETQYF. This chain joins TRBV2 and TRBJ2-5; perhaps TRBD1 as D (6 bases). V lost 2 bases, J lost 2 bases, and 12 bases lay in between. Germline V gene sequence: CDR1 SNHLY, CDR2 FYNNEI. The CDR3 extends over 15 amino acids.

This clonotype was counted only a few times. The CDR3 protein is CASNHGISYEQYF. The CDR3 DNA is TGTGCCAGCAACCACGGGATTTCCTACGAGCAGTACTTC. The V and J genes are TRBV5-6 and TRBJ2-7; maybe TRBD2 (5 bases). Deletions cut 6 bases from V and 1 base from J, with 11 bases between. The CDR3 is made up of 13 amino acids. The germline V gene encodes CDR1 SGHDT and CDR2 YYEEEE.

This clonotype turned up a few times. The chain is built from TRBV6-5 and TRBJ1-2; no clear D gene. The CDR3 has 14 residues. Germline V gene lookup returns CDR1 MNHEY and CDR2 SVGAGI. V lost 4 bases and J lost 2, with 11 bases in between. CDR3 loop: CASSSPGGNYGYTF. CDR3 nucleotides: TGTGCCAGCAGTTCCCCCGGCGGGAACTATGGCTACACCTTC.

This chain joins TRBV27 and TRBJ1-1; D gene uncertain. This CDR3 is 13 amino acids long. Trimming pared 3 bases from V and 0 bases from J, leaving 5 bases between. From germline, CDR1 is MNHEY and CDR2 SMNVEV (reference sequence). CDR3 loop: CASSFTLNTEAFF. In nucleotides, the CDR3 is TGTGCCAGCAGTTTCACCCTGAACACTGAAGCTTTCTTT.

V gene TRBV24-1 combines with J gene TRBJ2-1, with 9 nucleotides matching TRBD2. The CDR3 totals 15 residues. V shed 8 bases and J 0 bases; nucleotides not matched to a gene: 4. CDR1 KGHDR and CDR2 SFDVKD come from the germline V gene. The CDR3 DNA sequence: TGTGCCACCATGAGGCGGGGGGGCTCCTACAATGAGCAGTTCTTC. Translated: CATMRRGGSYNEQFF.

This clonotype was found a few times. The chain employs TRBV29-1 and TRBJ2-5, with D perhaps TRBD2 (7 bases). Trimming cost V 4 bases and J 6 bases, with 15 bases left between them. The germline gives CDR1 SQVTM, CDR2 ANQGSEA. This CDR3 is 13 amino acids long. CDR3: CSVGGGRGQTQYF. The CDR3 coding sequence is TGCAGCGTTGGGGGGGGCAGGGGCCAGACCCAGTACTTC.

This clonotype has just a few counts. The CDR3 DNA follows: TGTGCCAGCAGCCCCCCAGGGCGGACCGGGGAGCTGTTTTTT. It is translated as CASSPPGRTGELFF. This chain joins TRBV3-1 and TRBJ2-2; weak D call: TRBD1 (5 bases). The CDR3 spans 14 residues. V lost 4 bases and J 5 bases, leaving 11 bases between the germline ends. Germline V gene sequence: CDR1 LGHDT, CDR2 YNNKEL (reference sequence). Together with reference TRBV3-1 and TRBJ2-2, the CDR3 gives the full variable domain: DTAVSQTPKYLVTQMGNDKSIKCEQNLGHDTMYWYKQDSKKFLKIMFSYNNKELIINETVPNRFSPKSPDKAHLNLHINSLELGDSAVYFCASSPPGRTGELFFGEGSRLTVL.

V and J are TRBV29-1 and TRBJ1-1; 8 nucleotides match TRBD1. The V segment lost 2 bases and the J segment 6 bases; nucleotides outside the gene matches: 8. Germline CDR1 is SQVTM and CDR2 is ANQGSEA. The CDR3 is 14 amino acids. CDR3 sequence: CSVEITGTGAEAFF. The CDR3 DNA sequence: TGCAGCGTTGAAATCACGGGGACAGGAGCTGAAGCTTTCTTT.

The genes are TRBV21-1 and TRBJ1-5; TRBD1, the D gene given by the table, was not confirmed from the DNA. TRBV21-1 is flagged as a pseudogene. The CDR3 extends over 12 amino acids. This chain's CDR3 is CASKGGFEPQHF. The CDR3 region has the DNA TGTGCCAGCAAGGGGGGATTTGAGCCCCAGCATTTT.

In nucleotides, the CDR3 is TGCGCCAGCAGCTTGAATGGAAGGGGAACTGAGCAGTTCTTC. This sequence encodes CASSLNGRGTEQFF. The rearrangement links TRBV5-1 to TRBJ2-1, with D perhaps TRBD1 (5 bases). Germline lookup yields CDR1 SGHRS and CDR2 YFSETQ. The CDR3 is 14 residues long. Trimming took off 1 base at V and 9 bases at J, with 14 bases between the two ends.

The chain carries TRBV5-1 and TRBJ1-2; D unclear. V was clipped by 4 bases and J by 1 base, with 14 bases between them. Germline V CDR1 and CDR2: SGHRS, YFSETQ. CDR3 length: 15 residues. CDR3 sequence (DNA): TGCGCCAGCAGCCCCCAGGTCAGCAGTAACTATGGCTACACCTTC. As protein: CASSPQVSSNYGYTF.

The chain recombines TRBV12-3 or TRBV12-4 with TRBJ2-3; no clear D. CDR3 size: 15 residues. Trimming pared 2 bases from V and 1 base from J, leaving 10 bases between. The CDR3 loop reads CASSLQVAGTDTQYF. DNA for the CDR3: TGTGCCAGCAGTTTACAGGTCGCAGGCACAGATACGCAGTATTTT.

This clonotype was picked up a small number of times. The rearrangement uses TRBV11-2 and TRBJ2-1; D may match TRBD1 or TRBD2 (5 bases each). The CDR3 loop spans 15 amino acids. Deletions cut 5 bases from V and 0 bases from J, with 11 bases between. The V gene's germline CDR1 is SGHAT and CDR2 FQNNGV. DNA of the CDR3: TGTGCCAGCAGCACGGGGACGGGCTCCTACAATGAGCAGTTCTTC. Translated, it gives CASSTGTGSYNEQFF.

Many counts were recorded for this clonotype. V is TRBV4-1 and J is TRBJ2-7; weak D call: TRBD1 (6 bases). This CDR3 has 14 residues. Germline V CDR1 and CDR2: MGHRA, YSYEKL. V gave up 3 bases and J gave up 2 bases, with 11 bases separating them. The CDR3: CASSQPRQAYEQYF. As DNA, the CDR3 is TGCGCCAGCAGCCAGCCTCGACAGGCCTACGAGCAGTACTTC.

The chain is built from TRBV10-3 and TRBJ2-1; D not resolved. CDR1 and CDR2 from the germline V gene are ENHRY and SYGVKD. The CDR3 runs 14 residues. V dropped 0 bases and J dropped 3 bases, with 6 bases sitting between them. The CDR3 here is CAISESGYYNEQFF. As DNA, the CDR3 is TGTGCCATCAGTGAGTCGGGTTACTACAATGAGCAGTTCTTC.

The count of this clonotype is one. J is TRBJ1-1 and V is TRBV5-1; possible D gene TRBD1, 5 bases. The CDR3 sequence is 15 residues long. V was pared by 0 bases and J by 4 bases, with 13 bases between. Germline CDR1 and CDR2: SGHRS and YFSETQ. The CDR3 sequence is CASSLESGPRTEAFF. The CDR3 DNA is TGCGCCAGCAGCTTGGAATCAGGGCCTCGCACTGAAGCTTTCTTT.

This chain joins TRBV19 and TRBJ2-2; maybe TRBD1 (6 bases). Germline CDR1 and CDR2: LNHDA and SQIVND (reference sequence). The CDR3 consists of 18 residues. Trimming shortened V by 3 bases and J by 4 bases, and 21 bases separated the two germline ends. The CDR3 sequence: CASSIASWTDKGTGELFF. DNA of the CDR3: TGTGCCAGTAGTATCGCCTCCTGGACAGATAAGGGCACCGGGGAGCTGTTTTTT.